The entry below describes one T cell receptor beta chain. Its specificity is not known. These data are taken from a study of cytomegalovirus exposure and HLA in healthy donors. PCR primers comprised 60 Vbeta and 13 Jbeta primers. Sequencing used immunoSEQ multiplex PCR; TCRdb keeps in-frame clones, though not all of them. The repertoire has 95,000 to 150,000 clones, 80% of them found once; the top ten carry 8.8%. Study outcomes and limitations: Previously analyzed data showed that most TCR beta V segments were productive at a frequency of about 90% or about 30%. According to reports, the classifier identified cytomegalovirus status with high specificity and sensitivity. Later analysis identified a missense DCLRE1C variant that was linked to TCR beta V- and J-gene trimming. Among TCR beta chains, those listed as cytomegalovirus-associated numbered fewer than 200.

J was trimmed by 7 bases and V by 6 bases; bases with no gene match: 8. Per the germline V gene, CDR1 is SNHLY and CDR2 is FYNNEI. This CDR3 spans 14 amino acids. The TCR comes from a female donor in good health and CMV-seropositive. Specimen: PBMCs. The rearrangement joins TRBV2 to TRBJ2-2, with TRBD2 identical over 7 bases. This CDR3 reads CASRLADMGGELFF. The CDR3 DNA reads as TGTGCCAGCAGGCTAGCGGATATGGGCGGGGAGCTGTTTTTT. Complete variable domain (other parts from reference TRBV2 and TRBJ2-2): EPEVTQTPSHQVTQMGQEVILRCVPISNHLYFYWYRQILGQKVEFLVSFYNNEISEKSEIFDDQFSVERPDGSNFTLKIRSTKLEDSAMYFCASRLADMGGELFFGEGSRLTVL.